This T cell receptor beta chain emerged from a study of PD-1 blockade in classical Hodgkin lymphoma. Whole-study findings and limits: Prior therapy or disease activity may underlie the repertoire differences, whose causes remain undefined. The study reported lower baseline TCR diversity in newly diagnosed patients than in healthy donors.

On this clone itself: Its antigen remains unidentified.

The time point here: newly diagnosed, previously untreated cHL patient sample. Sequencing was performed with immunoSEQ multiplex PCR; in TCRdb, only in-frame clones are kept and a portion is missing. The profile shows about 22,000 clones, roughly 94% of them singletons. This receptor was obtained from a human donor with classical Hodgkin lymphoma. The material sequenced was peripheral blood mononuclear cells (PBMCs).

CDR3 region: CASSSGLDSYEQYF. The CDR3 nucleotides read TGTGCCAGCAGCTCGGGCCTGGACAGCTACGAGCAGTACTTC. This chain uses TRBV7-9 with TRBJ2-7; maybe TRBD1 (6 bases). V gave up 4 bases and J gave up 3 bases, with 13 bases separating them. Germline CDR1 and CDR2: SEHNR and FQNEAQ (reference sequence). This CDR3 spans 14 amino acids.